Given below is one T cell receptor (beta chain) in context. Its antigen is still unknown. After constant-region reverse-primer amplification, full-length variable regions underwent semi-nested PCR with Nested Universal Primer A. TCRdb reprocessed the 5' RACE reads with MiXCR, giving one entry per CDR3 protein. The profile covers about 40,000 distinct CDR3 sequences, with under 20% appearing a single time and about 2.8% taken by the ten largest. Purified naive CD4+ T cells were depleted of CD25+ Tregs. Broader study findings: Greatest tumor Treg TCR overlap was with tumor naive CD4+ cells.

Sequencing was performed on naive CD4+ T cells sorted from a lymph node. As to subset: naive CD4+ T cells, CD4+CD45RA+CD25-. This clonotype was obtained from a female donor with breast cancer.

The CDR3 here is CASSRGGNQPQHF. The DNA of the CDR3 is TGTGCCAGCAGCCGGGGTGGCAATCAGCCCCAGCATTTT. The V and J genes are TRBV6-5 and TRBJ1-5, with D uncertain. There are 13 residues in the CDR3. Looked up from germline, CDR1 is MNHEY and CDR2 is SVGAGI. V was clipped by 6 bases and J by 2 bases, with 8 bases between them.